One and the same sample provided the 10 T cell receptor beta chains below, sequenced in a study of T cells after somatic rescue of genetic block. The assay was immunoSEQ multiplex PCR, and TCRdb's table has in-frame clones only and misses some. The table records about 12,000 clones, approximately 80% of them present only once. The sequenced sample consisted of peripheral blood mononuclear cells (PBMCs). The receptors were gathered from a boy between 10 and 17 years old.

This clone was seen a few times. The rearrangement joins TRBV11-2 to TRBJ1-3, with D perhaps TRBD1 (5 bases). The CDR3 has 16 amino acids. The germline V and J ends were trimmed by 2 bases and 0 bases, with 11 bases remaining between them. Looked up from germline, CDR1 is SGHAT and CDR2 is FQNNGV. For the CDR3, the DNA is TGTGCCAGCAGCTTACGGAGGGGCAGCTCTGGAAACACCATATATTTT. Translated: CASSLRRGSSGNTIYF.

Regarding this clone: The same CDR3 can be traced to other DNA sequences in this sample. The chain employs TRBV5-1 and TRBJ2-5; weak D call: TRBD1 (6 bases). This CDR3 is built from 13 residues. In germline, CDR1 is SGHRS, CDR2 YFSETQ. V was trimmed by 0 bases and J by 5 bases, leaving 8 bases between them. Written as DNA, the CDR3 is TGCGCCAGCAGCTTGGGGGGGCGGGAGACCCAGTACTTC. The encoded protein is CASSLGGRETQYF.

The chain links TRBV9 to TRBJ2-1; D perhaps matches TRBD2 (6 bases). CDR1 is SGDLS, CDR2 YYNGEE, per germline. V lost 4 bases and J lost 0, with 17 bases in between. The CDR3 contains 17 residues. CDR3 nucleotides: TGTGCCAGCAGCTCACAACGAGGAGGGATCTCCTACAATGAGCAGTTCTTC. It encodes CASSSQRGGISYNEQFF.

The chain combines TRBV18 with TRBJ2-7; unclear D gene. CDR3 length: 11 amino acids. The ends were cut back, 6 bases at V and 0 bases at J, with 3 bases in the middle. In germline, CDR1 is KGHSH, CDR2 LQKENI. In nucleotides, the CDR3 is TGTGCCAGCTCCAGCTCCTACGAGCAGTACTTC. Encoded protein: CASSSSYEQYF.

The rearrangement joins TRBV18 to TRBJ1-2; a weak D match, TRBD1 (6 bases). Trimming stripped 6 bases from V and 4 bases from J, with 18 bases between. The CDR3 sequence is 15 residues long. Germline CDR1 is KGHSH and CDR2 is LQKENI. DNA of the CDR3: TGTGCCAGCTCTCCCAGAGCAGGGGACATCTATGGCTACACCTTC. It specifies CASSPRAGDIYGYTF.

The chain links TRBV18 to TRBJ1-6, with D unresolved. The germline V gene has CDR1 KGHSH and CDR2 LQKENI. V shed 6 bases and J shed 5 bases, with 17 bases lying between them. The CDR3 is made up of 16 amino acids. CDR3 sequence reads: CASSDRPGRHNSPLHF. In nucleotides, the CDR3 is TGTGCCAGCTCTGATCGGCCGGGTAGACATAATTCACCCCTCCACTTT.

In DNA, the CDR3 is TGTGCCAGCAGCATCCAGACATCCAACTACGGAAACACCATATATTTT. As protein: CASSIQTSNYGNTIYF. The chain combines TRBV7-2 with TRBJ1-3; no definite D call. V dropped 5 bases and J dropped 4 bases, with 18 bases sitting between them. The CDR3 spans 16 residues. Germline-derived CDR1 and CDR2 are SGHTA and FQGNSA.

The V call is TRBV10-3, the J call TRBJ2-5; D not resolved. Germline V gene lookup returns CDR1 ENHRY and CDR2 SYGVKD. The CDR3 has 13 residues. Trimming shortened V by 6 bases and J by 4 bases, and 12 bases separated the two germline ends. CDR3 protein: CAISFTPGETQYF. In DNA, the CDR3 is TGTGCCATCAGCTTCACTCCGGGAGAGACCCAGTACTTC.

The rearrangement links TRBV19 to TRBJ1-1; a possible D gene is TRBD1 (5 bases). V lost 5 bases and J 1 base, leaving 14 bases between the germline ends. Germline CDR1 is LNHDA and CDR2 is SQIVND (reference sequence). The CDR3 covers 15 residues. CDR3 sequence (DNA): TGTGCCAGTAGTCCCTTCTCGGGGACGAACACTGAAGCTTTCTTT. This gives the protein CASSPFSGTNTEAFF.

The chain employs TRBV7-6 and TRBJ2-1, with TRBD2 identical over 12 bases. V lost 8 bases, J lost 3 bases, and 5 bases stayed unmatched. The CDR3 is 15 amino acids. Per germline, CDR1 SGHVS and CDR2 FNYEAQ. CDR3 sequence (DNA): TGTGCCAGCCGAGAGACTAGCGGGGGCTACAATGAGCAGTTCTTC. Translation gives CASRETSGGYNEQFF.